This passage covers 29 T cell receptor beta chains from one sample sequenced in a study of healthy donors' naive CD4 and CD8 T cells. Starting from approximately 500 ng of total RNA, TCR libraries were made with linear amplification. TCRdb analysed the reads with MiXCR anew, one entry per CDR3 protein. Of about 180,000 distinct CDR3 sequences listed, 65% to 75% are singletons. Input material: naive CD4+ and CD8+ T cells sorted from blood, pooled from several donors. These receptors all stem from a pool of human donors in good health; the sample pools cells from several healthy donors.

V gene TRBV5-6 combines with J gene TRBJ2-1, with no clear D. The length of the CDR3 is 11 residues. Per germline, CDR1 SGHDT and CDR2 YYEEEE. V dropped 3 bases and J dropped 9 bases, with 7 bases sitting between them. CDR3 sequence reads: CASSYGPEQFF. The CDR3, as DNA: TGTGCCAGCAGCTACGGACCTGAGCAGTTCTTC.

This chain connects TRBV29-1 to TRBJ1-2; 9 positions match TRBD1. CDR3 size: 15 residues. V was pared by 5 bases and J by 0 bases, with 7 bases of the junction left unmatched. Germline values: CDR1 SQVTM, CDR2 ANQGSEA. The CDR3 reads CSVYGQGQPNYGYTF. CDR3 bases: TGCAGCGTTTACGGACAGGGGCAACCTAACTATGGCTACACCTTC.

This sequence joins TRBV6-2 or TRBV6-3 and TRBJ1-5; no clear D. The CDR3 contains 14 residues. The germline V gene encodes CDR1 MNHEY and CDR2 SVGEGT. Trimming cost V 0 bases and J 1 base, with 4 bases left between them. The CDR3 coding sequence is TGTGCCAGCAGTTACTCAGGGAGCAATCAGCCCCAGCATTTT. Encoded protein: CASSYSGSNQPQHF.

A single count supports this clonotype. The chain couples TRBV29-1 to TRBJ2-3; D is uncertain. V gave up 0 bases and J gave up 0 bases, with 13 bases separating them. The CDR3 has 16 residues. Germline CDR1 SQVTM, CDR2 ANQGSEA. CDR3: CSVEDSMRKSTDTQYF. Here the CDR3 DNA reads TGCAGCGTTGAAGACTCGATGCGAAAAAGCACAGATACGCAGTATTTT.

The rearrangement uses TRBV2 and TRBJ1-4; D unresolved. With 4 bases removed from V and 7 bases from J, the gap between germline ends came to 13 bases. From germline, CDR1 is SNHLY and CDR2 FYNNEI. CDR3 size: 14 residues. The CDR3 sequence is CASSVTAWGEKLFF. For the CDR3, the DNA is TGTGCCAGCAGTGTCACCGCTTGGGGTGAAAAACTGTTTTTT.

This clonotype was detected a few times. CDR3 loop: CSAFGGEAFF. As DNA, the CDR3 is TGCAGCGCCTTCGGAGGTGAAGCTTTCTTT. The V and J genes are TRBV29-1 and TRBJ1-1, with D uncertain. CDR1 is SQVTM and CDR2 is ANQGSEA in the germline V gene. The V and J ends lost 7 bases and 7 bases respectively, with 10 bases between them. This CDR3 spans 10 amino acids.

V and J are TRBV6-2 or TRBV6-3 and TRBJ2-7; TRBD2 aligns across 10 bases. The trim removed 2 bases at V and 4 bases at J, leaving 11 bases unmatched. Germline V gene sequence: CDR1 MNHEY, CDR2 SVGEGT. This CDR3 has 17 residues. CDR3 DNA: TGTGCCAGCAGTTACCCCCCAGGAGTAGCGGGGGGATACGAGCAGTACTTC. Translation gives CASSYPPGVAGGYEQYF.

This clonotype was counted only a few times. V is TRBV30 and J is TRBJ1-6; a weak D match, TRBD1 (5 bases). This CDR3 is 16 amino acids long. V gave up 1 base and J gave up 7 bases, with 17 bases separating them. The germline gives CDR1 GTSNPN, CDR2 SVGIG (reference sequence). CDR3 sequence (DNA): TGTGCCTGGAGTGAACAGGCTATGCTGGCCAATTCACCCCTCCACTTT. Protein product: CAWSEQAMLANSPLHF.

The chain couples TRBV29-1 to TRBJ1-1, with D perhaps TRBD1 (5 bases). This CDR3 is built from 14 residues. CDR1 is SQVTM, CDR2 ANQGSEA, per germline. V was trimmed by 5 bases and J by 7 bases, leaving 20 bases between them. The CDR3 DNA reads as TGCAGCGTTCGTAGGCAGGGTATTCAGAATGAAGCTTTCTTT. This translates into CSVRRQGIQNEAFF.

In nucleotides, the CDR3 is TGCAGTGCTAGAGGAAGTCTCAACCAAGAGACCCAGTACTTC. This sequence encodes CSARGSLNQETQYF. The chain recombines TRBV20-1 with TRBJ2-5; no clear D. Germline CDR1 reads DFQATT; CDR2 reads SNEGSKA (reference sequence). V lost 1 base to trimming and J lost 0 bases, with 9 bases between them. This CDR3 comprises 14 residues.

In this sample, this clonotype turned up a few times. This chain connects TRBV5-1 to TRBJ1-1; D may be TRBD1 (6 bases). Trimming cost V 0 bases and J 1 base, with 10 bases left between them. Germline V gene data show CDR1 as SGHRS and CDR2 as YFSETQ. The CDR3 spans 15 residues. CDR3 loop: CASSLGPTGNTEAFF. The DNA for the CDR3 is TGCGCCAGCAGCTTGGGCCCGACAGGGAACACTGAAGCTTTCTTT.

As regards this clonotype: A junction boundary mismatches the germline segment, possibly from a read error. The chain combines TRBV27 with TRBJ1-5; D unresolved. This CDR3 is built from 13 residues. Germline loops: CDR1 MNHEY, CDR2 SMNVEV (reference sequence). CDR3 loop: CATSQSLEQPQHF. The CDR3 region has the DNA TGTGCCACCAGTCAATCCTTAGAGCAGCCCCAGCATTTT.

The chain uses TRBV29-1 and TRBJ1-1; D unresolved. The CDR3 contains 14 residues. Germline V CDR1 and CDR2: SQVTM, ANQGSEA. Trimming removed 3 bases at V and 8 bases at J, with 19 bases between. The CDR3 reads CSVDSGWAANEAFF. Here the CDR3 DNA reads TGCAGCGTTGACTCTGGATGGGCAGCTAACGAAGCTTTCTTT.

V gene TRBV25-1 combines with J gene TRBJ2-3; D uncertain. This CDR3 has 14 residues. V lost 2 bases, J lost 8 bases, and 14 bases lay in between. Germline V gene lookup returns CDR1 MGHDK and CDR2 SYGVNS. The CDR3 spells CASSEIYRFGTQYF. The DNA of the CDR3 is TGTGCCAGCAGTGAAATTTACAGATTTGGTACGCAGTATTTT.

This rearrangement joins TRBV29-1 to TRBJ2-4; 8 bases fit TRBD2. V was pared by 5 bases and J by 8 bases, with 20 bases of the junction left unmatched. There are 17 residues in the CDR3. The germline CDR1 and CDR2 sequences are SQVTM and ANQGSEA. The CDR3 DNA is TGCAGCGTTAGAGCGGGAGCGGGAGATCGGGATGGGGACATTCAGTACTTC. It is translated as CSVRAGAGDRDGDIQYF.

CDR3 loop: CASTPTSGAEQFF. The CDR3 DNA follows: TGTGCCAGCACCCCGACTAGCGGGGCTGAGCAGTTCTTC. V usage is TRBV12-3 or TRBV12-4 and J usage is TRBJ2-1; TRBD2 aligns across 11 bases. With 7 bases clipped from V and 9 bases from J, the junction kept 5 bases outside the gene matches. The CDR3 runs 13 residues.

The chain employs TRBV19 and TRBJ1-1, with D tentatively TRBD1 (5 bases). The CDR3 sequence is 12 residues long. The germline V gene encodes CDR1 LNHDA and CDR2 SQIVND (reference sequence). The V end lost 10 bases, the J end lost 6 bases, and 15 bases lay between the germline ends. The CDR3 coding sequence is TGTGCCACCTCCGACGGGACGGCTGAAGCTTTCTTT. Translation: CATSDGTAEAFF.

J is TRBJ2-1 and V is TRBV27; D might be TRBD2 (6 bases). CDR1 and CDR2 (germline): MNHEY, SMNVEV (reference sequence). This CDR3 has 15 amino acids. Trimming removed 2 bases from V and 1 base from J, with 9 bases in between. CDR3 coding DNA: TGTGCCAGCAGTTTAGCGGGACCGTCCTACAATGAGCAGTTCTTC. It translates to CASSLAGPSYNEQFF.

V gene TRBV27 combines with J gene TRBJ2-5; no clear D gene. The CDR3 is 16 residues long. V lost 4 bases to trimming and J lost 7 bases, with 22 bases between them. Germline assignment: CDR1 MNHEY and CDR2 SMNVEV (reference sequence). The CDR3 nucleotides read TGTGCCAGCAGTTCAATACCTGCGGTGGATTTGGGGACCCAGTACTTC. It translates to CASSSIPAVDLGTQYF.

This chain uses TRBV6-2 or TRBV6-3 with TRBJ1-3; 7 positions agree with TRBD1. This CDR3 contains 15 residues. The V gene's germline CDR1 is MNHEY and CDR2 SVGEGT. With 6 bases clipped from V and 0 bases from J, the junction kept 5 bases outside the gene matches. The CDR3 DNA reads TGTGCCAGCAGCTGGGGACAGCCCTCTGGAAACACCATATATTTT. Its protein is CASSWGQPSGNTIYF.

The CDR3 sequence is CASSFRGHDEQYF. The CDR3 DNA reads TGTGCCAGCAGTTTCAGGGGGCACGACGAGCAGTACTTC. The chain is built from TRBV27 and TRBJ2-7; 8 bases fit TRBD1. The V gene's germline CDR1 is MNHEY and CDR2 SMNVEV (reference sequence). V lost 3 bases to trimming and J lost 5 bases; unmatched junction nucleotides: 3. The CDR3 is made up of 13 amino acids.

This clonotype was seen a few times. The gene calls are TRBV19 and TRBJ2-7; D gene ambiguous. V gave up 3 bases and J gave up 1 base, with 7 bases separating them. Germline loops: CDR1 LNHDA, CDR2 SQIVND (reference sequence). CDR3 length equals 13 residues. CDR3 amino acids: CASSMRPSYEQYF. The CDR3 bases are TGTGCCAGTAGTATGAGACCTTCCTACGAGCAGTACTTC.

V is TRBV18 and J is TRBJ2-1; D is possibly TRBD1 or TRBD2 (5 bases each). V was clipped by 3 bases and J by 5 bases, with 14 bases between them. The CDR3 has 15 residues. Germline values: CDR1 KGHSH, CDR2 LQKENI. The CDR3 DNA is TGTGCCAGCTCACCGGACGAGGGGATCCACAATGAGCAGTTCTTC. Translated: CASSPDEGIHNEQFF.

J is TRBJ1-1 and V is TRBV5-5; possibly TRBD1 for D (5 bases). The V end lost 5 bases, the J end lost 0 bases, and 20 bases lay between the germline ends. There are 17 residues in the CDR3. Germline-derived CDR1 and CDR2 are SGHKS and YYEKEE (reference sequence). CDR3 region: CASRRGIVGTMNTEAFF. The CDR3 DNA reads TGTGCCAGCAGAAGAGGGATTGTGGGGACGATGAACACTGAAGCTTTCTTT.

The chain recombines TRBV25-1 with TRBJ1-1; 9 bases are a match to TRBD1. Germline V lookup: CDR1 MGHDK, CDR2 SYGVNS. This CDR3 spans 12 amino acids. Trimming cost V 8 bases and J 6 bases; bases outside gene matches: 4. CDR3 protein: CASGRTGAEAFF. Here the CDR3 DNA reads TGTGCCAGCGGTAGGACAGGGGCTGAAGCTTTCTTT.

The rearrangement links TRBV6-6 to TRBJ2-1; TRBD1 might be the D (7 bases). Trimming shortened V by 7 bases and J by 6 bases, and 13 bases separated the two germline ends. Germline V gene lookup returns CDR1 MNHNY and CDR2 SVGAGI (reference sequence). This CDR3 has 13 amino acids. The CDR3 DNA reads TGTGCCAGCACCGGGACAGCGGGCAATGAGCAGTTCTTC. The encoded protein is CASTGTAGNEQFF.

The rearrangement uses TRBV30 and TRBJ2-1, with D hard to call. Germline V gives CDR1 GTSNPN, CDR2 SVGIG (reference sequence). This CDR3 has 13 residues. The V end was cut by 0 bases, the J end by 4 bases, with 7 bases between. The CDR3 DNA sequence: TGTGCCTGGAGTGTTTTCGGATACAATGAGCAGTTCTTC. It specifies CAWSVFGYNEQFF.

This clonotype was counted only a few times. The rearrangement links TRBV30 to TRBJ1-1; a possible D gene is TRBD1 (5 bases). CDR1 is GTSNPN and CDR2 is SVGIG in the germline V gene (reference sequence). V lost 7 bases, J lost 2 bases, and 14 bases lay in between. The CDR3 is 13 residues long. For the CDR3, the DNA is TGTGCCTCCTCCCGTCAGGGCAACACTGAAGCTTTCTTT. This gives the protein CASSRQGNTEAFF.

This clonotype was counted a few times. The V call is TRBV4-3, the J call TRBJ2-1; 8 positions match TRBD2. V gave up 0 bases and J gave up 7 bases; unmatched junction bases: 8. CDR1 and CDR2 from the germline V gene are LGHNA and YSLEER. The CDR3 length is 16 residues. CDR3 sequence reads: CASSQDLTGGRNEQFF. The CDR3, as DNA: TGCGCCAGCAGCCAAGACCTTACGGGAGGGAGGAATGAGCAGTTCTTC.